This TCR delta chain was sequenced during a study of Vγ9Vδ2 T cells in congenital toxoplasmosis (dated by TCRdb to the early 2020s). Regarding the complete study: IgG, IgM and IgA serology, Western blot and an in-house interferon-gamma release assay were used to diagnose congenital toxoplasmosis. At 2 months, TCR sequencing included five or six infected and some eleven uninfected infants, and at 1 year it included 3 infected and 4 uninfected infants. The study compared gamma and delta chain CDR3 repertoires of sorted blood gammadelta T cells between congenitally T. gondii-infected and uninfected infants. Sequencing of the repertoires was done on samples from infants at two time points: 2 months after birth and 1 year of age. General findings and caveats noted by the study authors: Repertoire differences between infected and uninfected infants were less clear at 1 year of age than at 2 months. Both infected and uninfected infants showed a high prevalence of a public TRGV9 clonotype. Two months was the earliest age with enough suitable sample material for TCR repertoire analysis, so newborn repertoires were not sequenced. At 2 months, infected infants appeared to have fewer N additions in TRGV9 and TRDV2 CDR3s than uninfected infants, particularly in TRDV2-TRDJ1 sequences. In 2-month-old infants, germline-encoded fetal-type TRDV2 CDR3 sequences seemed to be more common in infected than in uninfected infants, which suggests a footprint of in utero expansion.

cDNA was generated in one tube by template-switch reverse transcription with TRGC- and TRDC-specific primers, using SuperScript II. The TRGC primer was designed to bind both the TRGC1 and TRGC2 constant genes. TRG and TRD amplification used the KAPA Real-Time Library Amplification Kit, with AMPure XP bead purification between steps. Index PCR with the Nextera XT Index Kit was used to attach the Illumina sequencing adapters. An Illumina MiSeq running the V2 300 kit was used to sequence the TRG and TRD amplicons, producing 150 bp paired-end reads. In the paper's pipeline: Before any further analysis, FastQC version 0.11.8 was used to check read quality. With MiXCR version 3.0.3, reads were aligned to GenBank TRG or TRD reference genes and CDR3 sequences were built. Default MiXCR settings were used with one exception: TRDD gene segments were assembled from 3 consecutive nucleotides instead of 5. N additions, CDR3 length, J segment length and clonotype sharing between samples were computed with VDJtools version 1.2.1. CDR3 sequences that were out of frame or contained stop codons were removed from the analysis. Infant repertoires were assessed for overlap with previously published fetal, cord blood and adult blood Vgamma9Vdelta2 repertoires. TCRdb reprocessed the public data with the CATT caller; entries with the same nucleotide sequence were combined afterwards. TCRdb's processing, not the authors', yielded these V and J calls. In all, the sample holds some 800 delta-chain clones, and less than 15% of those were seen once. The ten largest clonotypes hold about 15% of the sample.

This clone has a handful of counts. Its antigen specificity is not known. No clone much larger than this one lies a single base away; base qualities are absent. The same treatment, consisting of spiramycin and/or pyrimethamine plus sulfadiazine plus folinic acid, was given to the mothers of both infected and uninfected infants. Every infant, whether infected or uninfected, was delivered at term after more than 37 weeks of gestation. Roughly 0.91 mL of blood was turned into PBMCs through Lymphoprep gradient centrifugation, and the PBMCs were then cryopreserved in liquid nitrogen and sent to Belgium. After thawing, PBMCs were labeled with Zombie NIR viability dye and stained with CD3, TCR gammadelta, Vgamma9 and Vdelta2 antibodies. A FACSAria III was used to sort CD3+ TCRgammadelta+ T cells, reaching a mean purity of about 98%. For each sample, RNA was extracted from about 10,000 sorted gammadelta T cells with the RNeasy Micro Kit. The study infants had mothers who were enrolled with primary T. gondii infection during pregnancy. Peripheral blood was collected from the infants at an outpatient microbiology and virology center in Pavia, Italy.

The CDR3 numbers 20 residues from cysteine through phenylalanine. Solely the CDR3 DNA is kept, with 60 bases framed from the first base. Looking up the germline V gene yields CDR1 TSWWSYY and CDR2 QGS. The V end gives up 5 bases and the J end 6 bases, leaving 25 bases in the junction not matched to a gene. The TCR originated in a child under 10 years old born to a mother with Toxoplasma gondii infection during pregnancy, either congenitally infected or uninfected (not recorded which). The chain employs TRDV1 and TRDJ1, with 9 bases matching TRDD3. The sequencing input was gamma-delta T cells from blood. The DNA sequence is as follows: TGTGCTCTTGGGAAACGGGTAAGGTATGTGACTGGGGGAGTTACCAATAAACTCATCTTT. The resulting protein is CALGKRVRYVTGGVTNKLIF.